The clone carrying this TCR beta chain was recorded a few times. Its specificity is not known. This specimen belongs to a study of T-cell memory formation after mild COVID-19. cDNA libraries for TCR alpha and TCR beta, carrying sample barcodes and UMIs, came from 5'RACE with constant-segment primers. TCRdb itself ran the 5' RACE reads through MiXCR, one entry per CDR3 protein. The table has 65,000 to 90,000 distinct CDR3 sequences, about 15% seen once. Study outcomes and limitations: Contracting clones from day 15 to 85 had balanced CD4/CD8; later expanders favoured CD4+.

Losses at the gene ends were 1 base for V and 6 bases for J; bases not matched to a gene: 1. Germline values: CDR1 DFQATT, CDR2 SNEGSKA (reference sequence). The CDR3 runs 14 residues. The sequenced material came from PBMCs or a T cell subset sorted from them (not recorded which). The V gene is TRBV20-1, the J gene TRBJ2-1; 12 bases align to TRBD2. This clonotype originated in an adult woman who had mild COVID-19 (a few samples of this study predate the infection). Cell type and time point are not known. CDR3: CSARVLAGGNEQFF. Written as DNA, the CDR3 is TGCAGTGCTAGAGTACTAGCGGGAGGCAATGAGCAGTTCTTC.